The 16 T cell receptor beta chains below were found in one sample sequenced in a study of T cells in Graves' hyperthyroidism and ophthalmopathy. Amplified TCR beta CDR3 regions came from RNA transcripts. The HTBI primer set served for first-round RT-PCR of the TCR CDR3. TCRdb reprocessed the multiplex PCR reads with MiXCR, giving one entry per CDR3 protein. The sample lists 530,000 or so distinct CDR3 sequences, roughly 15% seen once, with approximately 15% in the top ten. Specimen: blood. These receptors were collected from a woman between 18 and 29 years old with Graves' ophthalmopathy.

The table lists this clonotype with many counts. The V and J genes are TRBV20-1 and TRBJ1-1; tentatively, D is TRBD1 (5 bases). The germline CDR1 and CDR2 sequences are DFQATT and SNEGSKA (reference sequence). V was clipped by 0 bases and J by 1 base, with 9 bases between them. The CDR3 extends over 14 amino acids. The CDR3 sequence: CSARDKGANTEAFF. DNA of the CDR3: TGCAGTGCTAGAGATAAAGGGGCGAACACTGAAGCTTTCTTT.

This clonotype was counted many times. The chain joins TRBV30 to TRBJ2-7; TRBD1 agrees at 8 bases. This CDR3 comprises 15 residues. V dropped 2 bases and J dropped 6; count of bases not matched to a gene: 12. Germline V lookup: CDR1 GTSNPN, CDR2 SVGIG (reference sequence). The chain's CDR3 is CAWSPGQGQLIEQYF. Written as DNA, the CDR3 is TGTGCCTGGAGTCCTGGACAGGGCCAGCTCATCGAGCAGTACTTC.

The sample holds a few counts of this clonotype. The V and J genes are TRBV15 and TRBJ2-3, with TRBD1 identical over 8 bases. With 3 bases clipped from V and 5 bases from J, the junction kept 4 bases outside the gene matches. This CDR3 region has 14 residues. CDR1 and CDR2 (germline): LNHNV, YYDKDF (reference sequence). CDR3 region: CATSRDRELDTQYF. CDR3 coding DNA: TGTGCCACCAGCAGGGACAGGGAACTAGATACGCAGTATTTT.

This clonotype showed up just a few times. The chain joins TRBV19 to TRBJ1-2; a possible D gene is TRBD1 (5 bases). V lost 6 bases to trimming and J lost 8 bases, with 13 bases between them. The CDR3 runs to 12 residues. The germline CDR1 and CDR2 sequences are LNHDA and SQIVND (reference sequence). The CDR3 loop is CASSGTERGYTF. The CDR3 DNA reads TGTGCCAGTAGCGGGACGGAACGAGGCTACACCTTC. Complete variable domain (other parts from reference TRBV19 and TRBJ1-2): DGGITQSPKYLFRKEGQNVTLSCEQNLNHDAMYWYRQDPGQGLRLIYYSQIVNDFQKGDIAEGYSVSREKKESFPLTVTSAQKNPTAFYLCASSGTERGYTFGSGTRLTVV.

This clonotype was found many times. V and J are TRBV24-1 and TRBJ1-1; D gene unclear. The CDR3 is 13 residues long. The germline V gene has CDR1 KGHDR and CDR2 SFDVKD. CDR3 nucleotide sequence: TGTGCAGACCCTAGGACGGCGAACACTGAAGCTTTCTTT. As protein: CADPRTANTEAFF.

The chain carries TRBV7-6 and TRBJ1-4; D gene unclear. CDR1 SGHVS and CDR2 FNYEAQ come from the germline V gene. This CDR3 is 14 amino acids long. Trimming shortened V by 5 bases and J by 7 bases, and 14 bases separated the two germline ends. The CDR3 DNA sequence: TGTGCCAGCAGCCCTGGCCCGGTCGGTGAAAAACTGTTTTTT. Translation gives CASSPGPVGEKLFF.

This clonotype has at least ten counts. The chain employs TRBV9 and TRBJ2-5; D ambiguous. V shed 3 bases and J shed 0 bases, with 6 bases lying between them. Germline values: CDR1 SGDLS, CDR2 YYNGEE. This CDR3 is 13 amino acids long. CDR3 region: CASSDSYQETQYF. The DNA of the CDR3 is TGTGCCAGCAGCGACAGTTACCAAGAGACCCAGTACTTC.

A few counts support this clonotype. The chain's CDR3 is CASSVWVSTMNTEAFF. The DNA for the CDR3 is TGTGCCAGCTCAGTATGGGTCAGCACCATGAACACTGAAGCTTTCTTT. This chain joins TRBV18 and TRBJ1-1, with D uncertain. V shed 5 bases and J shed 0 bases, with 16 bases lying between them. CDR3 length: 16 residues. Germline values: CDR1 KGHSH, CDR2 LQKENI. Together with reference TRBV18 and TRBJ1-1, the CDR3 gives the full variable domain: NAGVMQNPRHLVRRRGQEARLRCSPMKGHSHVYWYRQLPEEGLKFMVYLQKENIIDESGMPKERFSAEFPKEGPSILRIQQVVRGDSAAYFCASSVWVSTMNTEAFFGQGTRLTVV.

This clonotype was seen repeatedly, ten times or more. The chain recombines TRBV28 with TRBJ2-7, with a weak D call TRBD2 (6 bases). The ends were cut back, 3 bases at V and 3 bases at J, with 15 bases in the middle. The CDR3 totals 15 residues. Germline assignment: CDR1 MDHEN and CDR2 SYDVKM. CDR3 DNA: TGTGCCAGCAGTTTCACCCGGGAGAGAGTCTACGAGCAGTACTTC. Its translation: CASSFTRERVYEQYF.

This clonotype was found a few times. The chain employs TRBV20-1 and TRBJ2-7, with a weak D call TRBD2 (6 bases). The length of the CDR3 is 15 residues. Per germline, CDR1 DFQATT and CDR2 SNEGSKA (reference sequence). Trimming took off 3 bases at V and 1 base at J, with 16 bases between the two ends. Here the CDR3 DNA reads TGCAGTGCTAGGGATGACGAGCGGGTGTCCTACGAGCAGTACTTC. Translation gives CSARDDERVSYEQYF.

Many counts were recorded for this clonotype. CDR3 sequence reads: CASSFRGDLGLEQYF. In DNA form, the CDR3 reads TGCGCCAGCAGCTTTAGGGGGGACTTGGGCCTCGAGCAGTACTTC. The chain is built from TRBV5-1 and TRBJ2-7, with D perhaps matching TRBD1 or TRBD2 (6 bases each). CDR3 size: 15 residues. Germline V CDR1 and CDR2: SGHRS, YFSETQ. V lost 2 bases, J lost 6 bases, and 18 bases lay in between.

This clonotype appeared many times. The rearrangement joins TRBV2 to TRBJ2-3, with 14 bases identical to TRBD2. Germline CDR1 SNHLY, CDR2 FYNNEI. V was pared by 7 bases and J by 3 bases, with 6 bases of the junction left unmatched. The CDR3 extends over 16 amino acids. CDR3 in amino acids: CASTVTSGGATDTQYF. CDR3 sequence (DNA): TGTGCCAGCACCGTGACTAGCGGGGGGGCGACAGATACGCAGTATTTT.

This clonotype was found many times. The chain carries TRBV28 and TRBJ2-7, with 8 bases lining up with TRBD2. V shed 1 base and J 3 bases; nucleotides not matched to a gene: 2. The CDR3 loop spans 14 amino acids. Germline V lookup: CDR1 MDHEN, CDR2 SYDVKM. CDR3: CASSLSRGDYEQYF. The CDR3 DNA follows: TGTGCCAGCAGTTTATCGCGGGGGGACTACGAGCAGTACTTC.

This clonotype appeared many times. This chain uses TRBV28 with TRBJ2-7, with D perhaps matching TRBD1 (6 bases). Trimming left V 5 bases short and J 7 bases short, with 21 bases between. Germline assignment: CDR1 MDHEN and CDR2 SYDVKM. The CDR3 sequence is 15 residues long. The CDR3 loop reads CASSPEDRRPREQYF. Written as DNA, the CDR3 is TGTGCCAGCAGTCCCGAGGACAGACGTCCGAGAGAGCAGTACTTC.

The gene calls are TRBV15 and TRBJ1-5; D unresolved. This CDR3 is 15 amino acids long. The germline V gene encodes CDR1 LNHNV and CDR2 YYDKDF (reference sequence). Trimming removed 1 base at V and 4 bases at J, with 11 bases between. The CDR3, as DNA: TGTGCCACCAGCAGAGCAGACCTTGGTAATCAGCCCCAGCATTTT. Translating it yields CATSRADLGNQPQHF.

CDR3 protein: CASSQLLAGGRNEQFF. The CDR3 DNA is TGCGCCAGCAGCCAACTACTAGCGGGGGGGCGGAATGAGCAGTTCTTC. The V gene is TRBV4-1, the J gene TRBJ2-1; 13 nucleotides align to TRBD2. V was pared by 2 bases and J by 7 bases, with 5 bases of the junction left unmatched. The CDR3 runs to 16 residues. From germline, CDR1 is MGHRA and CDR2 YSYEKL.